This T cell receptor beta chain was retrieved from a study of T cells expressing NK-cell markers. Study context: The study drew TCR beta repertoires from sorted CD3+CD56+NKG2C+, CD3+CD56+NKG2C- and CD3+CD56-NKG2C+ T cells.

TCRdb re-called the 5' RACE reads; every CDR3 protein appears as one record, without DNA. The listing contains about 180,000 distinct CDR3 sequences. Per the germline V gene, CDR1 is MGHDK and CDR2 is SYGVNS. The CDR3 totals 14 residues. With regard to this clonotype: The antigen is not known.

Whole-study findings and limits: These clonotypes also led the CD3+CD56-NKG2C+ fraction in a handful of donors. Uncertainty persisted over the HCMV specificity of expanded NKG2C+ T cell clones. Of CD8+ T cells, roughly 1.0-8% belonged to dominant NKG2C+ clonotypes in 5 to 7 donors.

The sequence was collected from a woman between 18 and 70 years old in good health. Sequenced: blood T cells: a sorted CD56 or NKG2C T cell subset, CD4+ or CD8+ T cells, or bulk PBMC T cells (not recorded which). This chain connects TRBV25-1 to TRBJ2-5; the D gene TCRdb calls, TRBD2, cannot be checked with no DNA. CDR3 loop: CASSASGSQETQYF.